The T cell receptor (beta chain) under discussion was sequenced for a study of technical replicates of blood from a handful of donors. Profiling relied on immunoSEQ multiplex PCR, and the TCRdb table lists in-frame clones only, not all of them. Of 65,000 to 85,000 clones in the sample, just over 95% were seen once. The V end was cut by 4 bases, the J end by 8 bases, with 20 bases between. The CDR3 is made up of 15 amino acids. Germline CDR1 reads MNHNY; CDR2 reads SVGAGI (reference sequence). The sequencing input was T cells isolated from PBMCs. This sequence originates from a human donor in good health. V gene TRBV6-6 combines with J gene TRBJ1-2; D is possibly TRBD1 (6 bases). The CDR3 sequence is CASSFGTLSDVGYTF. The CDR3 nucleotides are TGTGCCAGCAGTTTCGGGACACTTAGCGATGTGGGCTACACCTTC.